The rows below give T cell receptor beta chains drawn from one sample of a study of OX40 agonist ivuxolimab in advanced cancers. Sequenced by immunoSEQ multiplex PCR; TCRdb stores in-frame clones only, minus some. The sample contains about 20,000 clones, 85% to 90% of which appear only once. The sample in question was CD4+ or CD8+ T cells sorted from blood, obtained in a trial of the OX40 agonist ivuxolimab. All receptors come from an adult with an advanced solid tumor such as melanoma, head and neck, liver or kidney cancer. Each CDR3 is given with its conserved first and last residue. The D gene is left open where the match is weak. Clone size is not always given. Where it is, it says once, few, many or a class for expanded clones.

abundance: NA; d_gene: TRBD1; v_gene: TRBV10-2; j_gene: TRBJ1-5; CDR3aa: CASSESFRGAQPQHF; CDR3nt: TGCGCCAGCAGTGAGTCATTCAGGGGGGCACAGCCCCAGCATTTT
abundance: once; d_gene: NA; v_gene: TRBV9; j_gene: TRBJ2-1; CDR3aa: CASSVASRSYNEQFF; CDR3nt: TGTGCCAGCAGCGTAGCCTCCCGCTCCTACAATGAGCAGTTCTTC
abundance: medium-sized; d_gene: NA; v_gene: TRBV19; j_gene: TRBJ2-1; CDR3aa: CASSMGFNNEQFF; CDR3nt: TGTGCCAGTAGTATGGGCTTCAACAATGAGCAGTTCTTC
abundance: NA; d_gene: NA; v_gene: TRBV19; j_gene: TRBJ2-7; CDR3aa: CASSPRGTPYEQYF; CDR3nt: TGTGCCAGTAGCCCCCGGGGAACACCCTACGAGCAGTACTTC
abundance: NA; d_gene: NA; v_gene: TRBV6-5; j_gene: TRBJ2-2; CDR3aa: CASGGTNTGELFF; CDR3nt: TGTGCCAGCGGGGGGACGAACACCGGGGAGCTGTTTTTT
abundance: once; d_gene: NA; v_gene: TRBV29-1; j_gene: TRBJ1-2; CDR3aa: CSVDSGYGYTF; CDR3nt: TGCAGCGTGGACAGCGGATATGGCTACACCTTC
abundance: NA; d_gene: TRBD1; v_gene: TRBV2; j_gene: TRBJ1-5; CDR3aa: CASSVVGGTGIRNQPQHF; CDR3nt: TGTGCCAGCAGTGTGGTCGGTGGGACAGGGATTCGCAATCAGCCCCAGCATTTT
abundance: NA; d_gene: NA; v_gene: TRBV13; j_gene: TRBJ1-1; CDR3aa: CASSLGSAGATEAFF; CDR3nt: TGTGCCAGCAGCTTAGGAAGCGCAGGGGCCACTGAAGCTTTCTTT
abundance: NA; d_gene: NA; v_gene: TRBV28; j_gene: TRBJ2-7; CDR3aa: CASSQRATYEQYF; CDR3nt: TGTGCCAGCTCCCAGCGGGCAACCTACGAGCAGTACTTC
abundance: NA; d_gene: NA; v_gene: TRBV11-2; j_gene: TRBJ2-1; CDR3aa: CASSLDGLPTYNEQFF; CDR3nt: TGTGCCAGCAGCTTAGATGGACTTCCTACTTACAATGAGCAGTTCTTC
abundance: medium-sized; d_gene: NA; v_gene: TRBV7-8; j_gene: TRBJ1-5; CDR3aa: CASSLESGGAFQPQHF; CDR3nt: TGTGCCAGCAGCTTAGAGTCTGGGGGCGCGTTTCAGCCCCAGCATTTT
abundance: NA; d_gene: TRBD1; v_gene: TRBV7-9; j_gene: TRBJ1-1; CDR3aa: CASCGTGQFAEAFF; CDR3nt: TGTGCCAGCTGCGGGACAGGGCAATTCGCCGAAGCTTTCTTT
abundance: once; d_gene: TRBD2; v_gene: TRBV9; j_gene: TRBJ2-2; CDR3aa: CASSLPAGAAGELFF; CDR3nt: TGTGCCAGCAGCCTCCCGGCGGGAGCGGCCGGGGAGCTGTTTTTT
abundance: NA; d_gene: NA; v_gene: TRBV7-2; j_gene: TRBJ2-7; CDR3aa: CASSLDTSTRVAHEQYF; CDR3nt: TGTGCCAGCAGCTTAGATACATCGACTAGAGTAGCCCACGAGCAGTACTTC
abundance: NA; d_gene: TRBD1; v_gene: TRBV9; j_gene: TRBJ1-2; CDR3aa: CASSVSTGRQNYGYTF; CDR3nt: TGTGCCAGCAGCGTATCGACAGGGAGGCAGAACTATGGCTACACCTTC